The entry that follows covers one T cell receptor beta chain sequence. One end of the junction varies from germline; a read error may be responsible. Researchers generated TCR beta cDNA from about 530 ng of total RNA, relying on a constant-region primer. Generation of the TCR beta libraries relied on three nested multiplex PCR rounds using slightly modified ARM-PCR. TRBV1-TRBV30 forward primers paired with a C-beta reverse primer were used in the first two PCR rounds, which ran about 11 cycles each. TCRdb re-analysed the multiplex PCR reads in MiXCR, keeping a single row per CDR3 protein. The sample yields around 70,000 distinct CDR3 sequences, roughly two thirds seen once. CDR3 length: 12 residues. CDR1 SGHNT and CDR2 YENEEA come from the germline V gene. The data originate from a study of tumor-infiltrating lymphocytes in primary liver carcinoma. Unsorted bulk tissue of about 17-32 mg yielded co-extracted RNA and DNA. Tumor samples uniformly had over 85% viable tumor cells.

This chain uses TRBV11-3 with TRBJ2-2, with D maybe TRBD2 (5 bases). The sequencing sample was made of liver tumor tissue from sampling region 4. Noted subset: tumor region T4, right-lateral pole. This clonotype was obtained from a man between 35 and 55 years old with primary liver carcinoma and hepatitis B virus infection. The CDR3 is CASNPYGWELFF. CDR3 sequence (DNA): TGTGCCAGCAACCCTTACGGCTGGGAGCTATTTTTT.